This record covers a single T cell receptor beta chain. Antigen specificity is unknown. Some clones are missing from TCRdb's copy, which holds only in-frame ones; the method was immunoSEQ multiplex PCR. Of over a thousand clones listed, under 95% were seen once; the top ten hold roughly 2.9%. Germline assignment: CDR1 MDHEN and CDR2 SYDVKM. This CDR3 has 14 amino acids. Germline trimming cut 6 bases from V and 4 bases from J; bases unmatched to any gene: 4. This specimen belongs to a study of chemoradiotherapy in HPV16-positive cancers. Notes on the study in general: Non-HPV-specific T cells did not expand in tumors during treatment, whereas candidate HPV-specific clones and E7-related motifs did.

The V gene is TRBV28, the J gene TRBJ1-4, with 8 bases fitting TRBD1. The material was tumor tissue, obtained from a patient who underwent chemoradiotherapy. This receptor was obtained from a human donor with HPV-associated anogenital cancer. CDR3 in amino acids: CASSRDRLNEKLFF. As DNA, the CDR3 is TGTGCCAGCAGCCGGGACAGGCTTAATGAAAAACTGTTTTTT.